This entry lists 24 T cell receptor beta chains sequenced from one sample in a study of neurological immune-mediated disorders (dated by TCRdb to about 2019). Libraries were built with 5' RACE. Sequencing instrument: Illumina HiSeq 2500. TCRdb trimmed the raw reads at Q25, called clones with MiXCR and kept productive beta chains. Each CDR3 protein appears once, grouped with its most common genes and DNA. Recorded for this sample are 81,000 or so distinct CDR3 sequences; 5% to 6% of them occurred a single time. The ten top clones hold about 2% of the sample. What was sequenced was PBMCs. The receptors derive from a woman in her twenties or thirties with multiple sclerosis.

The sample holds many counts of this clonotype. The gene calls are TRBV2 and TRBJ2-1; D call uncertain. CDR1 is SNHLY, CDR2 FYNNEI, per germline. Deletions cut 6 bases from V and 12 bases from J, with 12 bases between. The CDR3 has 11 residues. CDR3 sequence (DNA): TGTGCCAGCAGGCGAGAGGCCCTGCAGTTCTTC. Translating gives CASRREALQFF.

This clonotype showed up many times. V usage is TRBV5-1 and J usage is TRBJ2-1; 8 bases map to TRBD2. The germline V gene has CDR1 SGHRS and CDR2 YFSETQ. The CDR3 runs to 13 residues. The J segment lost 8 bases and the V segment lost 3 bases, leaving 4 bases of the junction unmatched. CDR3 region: CASSWGLEDEQFF. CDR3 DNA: TGCGCCAGCAGCTGGGGACTAGAGGATGAGCAGTTCTTC.

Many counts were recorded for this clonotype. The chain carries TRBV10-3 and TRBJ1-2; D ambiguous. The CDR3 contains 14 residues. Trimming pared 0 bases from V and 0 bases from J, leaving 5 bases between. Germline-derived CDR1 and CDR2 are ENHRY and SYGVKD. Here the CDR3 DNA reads TGTGCCATCAGTGAGTCTGACACTAACTATGGCTACACCTTC. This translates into CAISESDTNYGYTF.

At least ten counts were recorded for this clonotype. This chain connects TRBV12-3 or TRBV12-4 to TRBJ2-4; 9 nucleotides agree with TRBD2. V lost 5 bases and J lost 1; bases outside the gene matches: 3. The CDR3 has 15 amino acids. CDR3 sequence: CASSISGGAKNIQYF. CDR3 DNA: TGTGCCAGCAGTATCAGCGGGGGGGCCAAAAACATTCAGTACTTC.

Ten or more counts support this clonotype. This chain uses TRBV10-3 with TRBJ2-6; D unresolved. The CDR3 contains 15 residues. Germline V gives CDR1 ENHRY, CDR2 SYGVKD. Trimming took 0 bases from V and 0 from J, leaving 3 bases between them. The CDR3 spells CAISESGSGANVLTF. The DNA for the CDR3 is TGTGCCATCAGTGAGTCGGGCTCTGGGGCCAACGTCCTGACTTTC.

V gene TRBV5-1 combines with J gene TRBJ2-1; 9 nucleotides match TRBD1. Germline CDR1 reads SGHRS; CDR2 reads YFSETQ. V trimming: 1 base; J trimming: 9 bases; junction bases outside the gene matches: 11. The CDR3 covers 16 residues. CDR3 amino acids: CASSLNPGTGQGEQFF. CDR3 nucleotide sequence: TGCGCCAGCAGCTTGAATCCCGGGACAGGGCAAGGTGAGCAGTTCTTC.

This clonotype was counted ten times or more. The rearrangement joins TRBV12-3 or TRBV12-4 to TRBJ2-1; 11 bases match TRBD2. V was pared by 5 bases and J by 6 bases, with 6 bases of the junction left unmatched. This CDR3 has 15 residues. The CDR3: CASSRSGGAANEQFF. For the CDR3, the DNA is TGTGCCAGCAGTCGTAGCGGGGGGGCAGCCAATGAGCAGTTCTTC.

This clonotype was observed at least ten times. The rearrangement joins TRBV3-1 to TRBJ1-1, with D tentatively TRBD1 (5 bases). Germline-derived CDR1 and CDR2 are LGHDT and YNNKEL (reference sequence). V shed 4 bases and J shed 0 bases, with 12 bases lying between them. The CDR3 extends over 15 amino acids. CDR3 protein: CASSRQGAVNTEAFF. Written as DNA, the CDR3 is TGTGCCAGCAGCCGCCAGGGCGCGGTGAACACTGAAGCTTTCTTT.

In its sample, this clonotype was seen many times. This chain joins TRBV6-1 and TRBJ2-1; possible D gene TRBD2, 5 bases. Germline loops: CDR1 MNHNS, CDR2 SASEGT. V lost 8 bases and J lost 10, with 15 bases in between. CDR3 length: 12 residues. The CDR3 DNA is TGTGCCAGCTCGGAGGTCGTTAGGGAGCAGTTCTTC. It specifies CASSEVVREQFF.

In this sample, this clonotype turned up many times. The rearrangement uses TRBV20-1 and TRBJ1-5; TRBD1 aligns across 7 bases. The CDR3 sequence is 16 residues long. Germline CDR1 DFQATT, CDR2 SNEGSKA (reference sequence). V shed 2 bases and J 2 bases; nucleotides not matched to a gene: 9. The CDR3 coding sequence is TGCAGTGCTAGACCATACACAGGGGTAGGCAATCAGCCCCAGCATTTT. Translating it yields CSARPYTGVGNQPQHF.

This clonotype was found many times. The CDR3 protein is CASRRQAGQETQYF. DNA for the CDR3: TGCGCCAGCAGACGCCAAGCGGGACAAGAGACCCAGTACTTC. V is TRBV5-1 and J is TRBJ2-5; 7 bases are shared with TRBD2. V was pared by 5 bases and J by 2 bases, with 6 bases of the junction left unmatched. From germline, CDR1 is SGHRS and CDR2 YFSETQ. The CDR3 covers 14 residues.

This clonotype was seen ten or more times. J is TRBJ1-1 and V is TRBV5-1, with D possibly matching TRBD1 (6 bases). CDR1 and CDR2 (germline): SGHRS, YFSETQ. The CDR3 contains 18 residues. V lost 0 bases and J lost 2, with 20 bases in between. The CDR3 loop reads CASSLGIRGRSPNTEAFF. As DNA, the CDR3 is TGCGCCAGCAGCTTGGGGATTCGGGGGCGAAGTCCTAACACTGAAGCTTTCTTT. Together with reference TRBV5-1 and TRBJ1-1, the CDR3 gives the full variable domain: KAGVTQTPRYLIKTRGQQVTLSCSPISGHRSVSWYQQTPGQGLQFLFEYFSETQRNKGNFPGRFSGRQFSNSRSEMNVSTLELGDSALYLCASSLGIRGRSPNTEAFFGQGTRLTVV.

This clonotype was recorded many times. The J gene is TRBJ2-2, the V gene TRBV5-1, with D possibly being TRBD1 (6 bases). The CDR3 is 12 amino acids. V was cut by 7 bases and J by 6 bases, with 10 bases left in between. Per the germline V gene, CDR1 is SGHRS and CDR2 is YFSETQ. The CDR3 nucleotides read TGCGCCAGCTACAGGGTCGCCGGGGAGCTGTTTTTT. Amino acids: CASYRVAGELFF.

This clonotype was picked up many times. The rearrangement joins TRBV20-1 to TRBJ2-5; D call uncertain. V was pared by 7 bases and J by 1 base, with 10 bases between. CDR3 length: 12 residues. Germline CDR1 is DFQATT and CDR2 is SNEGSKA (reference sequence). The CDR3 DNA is TGCAGTGTTCATGCCGGCCAAGAGACCCAGTACTTC. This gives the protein CSVHAGQETQYF.

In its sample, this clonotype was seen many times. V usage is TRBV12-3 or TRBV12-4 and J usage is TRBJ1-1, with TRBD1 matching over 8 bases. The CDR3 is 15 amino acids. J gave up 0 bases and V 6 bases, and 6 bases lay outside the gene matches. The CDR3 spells CASSPGQDMNTEAFF. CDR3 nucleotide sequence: TGTGCCAGCAGCCCGGGACAGGATATGAACACTGAAGCTTTCTTT.

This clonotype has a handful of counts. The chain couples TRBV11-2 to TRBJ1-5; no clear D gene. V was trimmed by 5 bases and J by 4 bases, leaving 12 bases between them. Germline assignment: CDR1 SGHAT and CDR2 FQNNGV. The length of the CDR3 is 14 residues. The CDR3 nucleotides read TGTGCCAGCAGCCCAGGACTTAGAAATCAGCCCCAGCATTTT. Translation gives CASSPGLRNQPQHF.

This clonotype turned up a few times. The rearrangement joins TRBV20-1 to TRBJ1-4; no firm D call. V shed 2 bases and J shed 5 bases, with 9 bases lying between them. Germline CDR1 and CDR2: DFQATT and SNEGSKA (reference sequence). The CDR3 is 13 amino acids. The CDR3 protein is CSARSQQNEKLFF. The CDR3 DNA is TGCAGTGCTAGATCACAGCAGAATGAAAAACTGTTTTTT.

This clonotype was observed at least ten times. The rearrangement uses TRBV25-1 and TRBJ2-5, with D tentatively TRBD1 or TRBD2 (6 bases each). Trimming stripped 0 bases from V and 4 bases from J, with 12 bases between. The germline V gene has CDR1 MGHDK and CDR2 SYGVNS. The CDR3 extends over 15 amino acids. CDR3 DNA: TGTGCCAGCAGTGAATATAGGGGGGCCCTAGAGACCCAGTACTTC. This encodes CASSEYRGALETQYF.

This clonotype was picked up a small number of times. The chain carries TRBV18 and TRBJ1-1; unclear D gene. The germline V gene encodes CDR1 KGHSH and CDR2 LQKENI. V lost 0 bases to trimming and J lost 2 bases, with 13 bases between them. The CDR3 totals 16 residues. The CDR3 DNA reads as TGTGCCAGCTCACCACCCAGTATTGCGTTAAACACTGAAGCTTTCTTT. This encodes CASSPPSIALNTEAFF.

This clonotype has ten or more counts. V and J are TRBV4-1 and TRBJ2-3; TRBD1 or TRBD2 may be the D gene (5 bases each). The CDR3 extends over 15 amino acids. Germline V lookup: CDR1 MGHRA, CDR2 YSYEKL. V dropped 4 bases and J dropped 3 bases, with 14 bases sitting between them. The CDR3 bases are TGCGCCAGCAGCCCCGGACTCTGGGGGACAGATACGCAGTATTTT. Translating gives CASSPGLWGTDTQYF.

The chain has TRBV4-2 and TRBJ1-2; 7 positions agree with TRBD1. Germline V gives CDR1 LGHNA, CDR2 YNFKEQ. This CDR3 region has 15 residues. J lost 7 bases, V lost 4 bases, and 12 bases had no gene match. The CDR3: CASSPPLEGAGGYTF. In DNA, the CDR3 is TGTGCCAGCAGCCCACCTTTGGAGGGGGCGGGTGGCTACACCTTC.

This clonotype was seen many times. CDR3 DNA: TGTGCCAGCAGCTTAGATGGACTAGCGAGAGGTACCCCAGATACGCAGTATTTT. Translation gives CASSLDGLARGTPDTQYF. The J gene is TRBJ2-3, the V gene TRBV11-2; 9 bases agree with TRBD2. Germline CDR1 reads SGHAT; CDR2 reads FQNNGV. The CDR3 runs to 18 residues. Trimming at V came to 0 bases and at J to 4 bases, leaving 11 bases not matched to a gene.

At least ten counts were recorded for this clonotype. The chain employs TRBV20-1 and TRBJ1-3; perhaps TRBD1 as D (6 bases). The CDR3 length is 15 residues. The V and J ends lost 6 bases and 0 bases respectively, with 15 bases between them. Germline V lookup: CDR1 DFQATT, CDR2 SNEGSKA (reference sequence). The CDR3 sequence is CSAADRKLSGNTIYF. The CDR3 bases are TGCAGTGCCGCGGACAGAAAGCTCTCTGGAAACACCATATATTTT.

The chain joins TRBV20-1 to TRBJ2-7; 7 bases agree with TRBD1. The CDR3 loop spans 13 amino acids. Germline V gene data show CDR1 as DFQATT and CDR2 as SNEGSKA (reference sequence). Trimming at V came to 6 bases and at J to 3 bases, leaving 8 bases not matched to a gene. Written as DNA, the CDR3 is TGCAGTGCGAACAGACAGGGTTACTACGAGCAGTACTTC. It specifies CSANRQGYYEQYF.